These T cell receptor beta chains were read from a single sample in a study of blood T cell repertoires in COVID-19. Some clones are missing from TCRdb's copy, which holds only in-frame ones; the method was immunoSEQ multiplex PCR. The data show 270,000 or so clones, approximately 84% seen once. Sequenced: PBMCs or T cells enriched from blood (not recorded which). The receptors stem from a woman in her fifties or sixties who had been exposed to COVID-19. Both conserved end residues are part of each CDR3. The order of the fields is CDR3 protein, CDR3 DNA, D gene, J gene, clone size, V gene. The D gene is left open where the match is weak. Clone size is given for some rows only: seen once, a few or many times, or a class if the clone is expanded.

CDR3 protein: CASSPLGNQPQHF
CDR3 DNA: TGTGCCAGCAGCCCACTCGGGAATCAGCCCCAGCATTTT
D gene: -
J gene: TRBJ1-5
clone size: -
V gene: TRBV7-2

CDR3 protein: CASSQGLDRANTEAFF
CDR3 DNA: TGCGCCAGCAGCCAAGGCTTAGACAGGGCAAACACTGAAGCTTTCTTT
D gene: TRBD1
J gene: TRBJ1-1
clone size: few
V gene: TRBV4-3

CDR3 protein: CAWGVARNNEQFF
CDR3 DNA: TGTGCCTGGGGGGTAGCGCGCAACAATGAGCAGTTCTTC
D gene: -
J gene: TRBJ2-1
clone size: -
V gene: TRBV30

CDR3 protein: CASRYSGGNQPQHF
CDR3 DNA: TGTGCCAGTAGGTACTCAGGGGGCAATCAGCCCCAGCATTTT
D gene: -
J gene: TRBJ1-5
clone size: few
V gene: TRBV19

CDR3 protein: CASSLRGVGTEAFF
CDR3 DNA: TGTGCCAGCAGCCTCCGGGGGGTGGGCACTGAAGCTTTCTTT
D gene: -
J gene: TRBJ1-1
clone size: -
V gene: TRBV5-6

CDR3 protein: CASGSGGGTYEQYF
CDR3 DNA: TGTGCTAGTGGTTCCGGGGGAGGAACCTACGAGCAGTACTTC
D gene: -
J gene: TRBJ2-7
clone size: -
V gene: TRBV12-5

CDR3 protein: CASSPRGGEGNYGYTF
CDR3 DNA: TGTGCCAGTAGCCCGAGGGGGGGCGAGGGTAACTATGGCTACACCTTC
D gene: -
J gene: TRBJ1-2
clone size: -
V gene: TRBV19

CDR3 protein: CASRSGGPAGANVLTF
CDR3 DNA: TGCGCCAGCAGGAGCGGGGGTCCCGCAGGGGCCAACGTCCTGACTTTC
D gene: TRBD2
J gene: TRBJ2-6
clone size: -
V gene: TRBV10-2

CDR3 protein: CASAAATEAFF
CDR3 DNA: TGTGCCAGCGCGGCGGCCACTGAAGCTTTCTTT
D gene: -
J gene: TRBJ1-1
clone size: -
V gene: TRBV28

CDR3 protein: CASTPPTGTGELFF
CDR3 DNA: TGTGCCAGCACCCCCCCGACAGGAACCGGGGAGCTGTTTTTT
D gene: -
J gene: TRBJ2-2
clone size: few
V gene: TRBV21-1

CDR3 protein: CASTTDSKPYGYTF
CDR3 DNA: TGCGCCAGTACAACCGACAGCAAACCTTATGGCTACACCTTC
D gene: -
J gene: TRBJ1-2
clone size: few
V gene: TRBV5-1

CDR3 protein: CASRGLREAFF
CDR3 DNA: TGTGCCAGCAGGGGACTTAGGGAAGCTTTCTTT
D gene: -
J gene: TRBJ1-1
clone size: -
V gene: TRBV6-5

CDR3 protein: CATSDRGLAGGGQETQYF
CDR3 DNA: TGTGCCACCAGTGACAGAGGACTAGCGGGGGGGGGCCAAGAGACCCAGTACTTC
D gene: TRBD2
J gene: TRBJ2-5
clone size: -
V gene: TRBV24-1

CDR3 protein: CASSRDRVRSGYTF
CDR3 DNA: TGTGCCAGCAGCCGTGACAGGGTACGGAGTGGCTACACCTTC
D gene: TRBD1
J gene: TRBJ1-2
clone size: -
V gene: TRBV6-5

CDR3 protein: CASSQDARGSYGYTF
CDR3 DNA: TGCGCCAGCAGCCAAGACGCTAGGGGGAGTTATGGCTACACCTTC
D gene: -
J gene: TRBJ1-2
clone size: once
V gene: TRBV4-3

CDR3 protein: CATSRGSETQYF
CDR3 DNA: TGTGCCACCAGTAGGGGGTCGGAGACCCAGTACTTC
D gene: -
J gene: TRBJ2-5
clone size: -
V gene: TRBV24-1

CDR3 protein: CASSAYVTTNNEQFF
CDR3 DNA: TGTGCCAGCAGCGCCTACGTGACTACAAACAATGAGCAGTTCTTC
D gene: -
J gene: TRBJ2-1
clone size: -
V gene: TRBV5-4

CDR3 protein: CASSVTSGGFYNEQFF
CDR3 DNA: TGTGCCAGCAGCGTGACTAGCGGGGGGTTCTACAATGAGCAGTTCTTC
D gene: TRBD2
J gene: TRBJ2-1
clone size: once
V gene: TRBV5-6

CDR3 protein: CASSVDSLTEAFF
CDR3 DNA: TGTGCCAGCAGTGTCGACAGCTTAACTGAAGCTTTCTTT
D gene: -
J gene: TRBJ1-1
clone size: -
V gene: TRBV12-3/TRBV12-4

CDR3 protein: CASSGGSGANVLTF
CDR3 DNA: TGTGCCTCTAGCGGGGGATCTGGGGCCAACGTCCTGACTTTC
D gene: TRBD2
J gene: TRBJ2-6
clone size: -
V gene: TRBV19

CDR3 protein: CASSPWTRDSTFNEQFF
CDR3 DNA: TGTGCCAGCAGTCCTTGGACTCGGGACTCAACTTTCAATGAGCAGTTCTTC
D gene: -
J gene: TRBJ2-1
clone size: -
V gene: TRBV28

CDR3 protein: CASSSGSGGEKLFF
CDR3 DNA: TGTGCCAGCAGCTCCGGGAGTGGGGGTGAAAAACTGTTTTTT
D gene: -
J gene: TRBJ1-4
clone size: -
V gene: TRBV11-2